This T cell receptor beta chain was documented in a study of blood T cell repertoires in COVID-19. Profiling relied on immunoSEQ multiplex PCR, and the TCRdb table lists in-frame clones only, not all of them. There are roughly 53,000 clones in the sample; approximately 82% occur only once, and 13% to 15% lies in the top ten. Germline-derived CDR1 and CDR2 are LNHDA and SQIVND (reference sequence). Trimming stripped 4 bases from V and 7 bases from J, with 19 bases between. The CDR3 is made up of 15 amino acids. V usage is TRBV19 and J usage is TRBJ1-1; tentatively, D is TRBD1 (5 bases). Sequencing was done on a sample of peripheral blood. The TCR sequence derives from a human donor in a cohort sampled during active COVID-19. DNA for the CDR3: TGTGCCAGTAGTAGCCTTTCCGGGGGTGCCGATGAAGCTTTCTTT. This gives the protein CASSSLSGGADEAFF.